These 17 T cell receptor beta chains came from one sample sequenced in a study of T cell repertoires in cytomegalovirus infection. TCRdb analysed the reads with MiXCR anew, one entry per CDR3 protein. This table holds around 900,000 distinct CDR3 sequences, less than 40% found once. Antigens of these TCRs are unknown. Sequencing was performed on cultured CD8+ T cells from PBMCs, taken from culture after CMV antigen stimulation. Receptors originate from a human donor in good health (CMV status not recorded). Some clones in this sample may be carry-over from other donors' samples.

The J gene is TRBJ2-7, the V gene TRBV15, with D perhaps TRBD1 (8 bases). Trimming cost V 3 bases and J 5 bases, with 11 bases left between them. Germline CDR1 is LNHNV and CDR2 is YYDKDF (reference sequence). The CDR3 contains 13 residues. CDR3 sequence: CATSSTGGDEQYF. CDR3 in DNA: TGTGCCACCAGCAGTACAGGGGGGGACGAGCAGTACTTC.

The chain carries TRBV10-3 and TRBJ2-1; 8 nucleotides match TRBD2. V shed 4 bases, J shed 2 bases, and the junction held 4 bases outside the gene matches. CDR1 is ENHRY, CDR2 SYGVKD, per germline. The CDR3 contains 15 residues. DNA for the CDR3: TGTGCCATCAGTGGCGGCGGGGGGACCTACAATGAGCAGTTCTTC. Translating gives CAISGGGGTYNEQFF.

The chain uses TRBV10-3 and TRBJ2-7; 7 bases match TRBD2. The CDR3 runs 14 residues. With V trimmed by 9 bases and J by 5 bases, 13 bases remained unmatched. Germline V gene lookup returns CDR1 ENHRY and CDR2 SYGVKD. The DNA for the CDR3 is TGTGCCATGGGTAGGGGAGGGGCTGGGGACGAGCAGTACTTC. Protein: CAMGRGGAGDEQYF.

In its sample, this clonotype was seen a few times. The rearrangement joins TRBV7-2 to TRBJ2-2, with D tentatively TRBD1 or TRBD2 (6 bases each). With 1 base removed from V and 4 bases from J, the gap between germline ends came to 13 bases. The CDR3 has 16 residues. CDR1 SGHTA and CDR2 FQGNSA come from the germline V gene. CDR3 residues: CASSLGEGGLTGELFF. In DNA form, the CDR3 reads TGTGCCAGCAGCTTAGGAGAGGGGGGTCTCACCGGGGAGCTGTTTTTT.

A note on this clonotype: A much larger clonotype is one base distant, so this may be a read error. V is TRBV7-6 and J is TRBJ2-7, with D unresolved. There are 13 residues in the CDR3. In germline, CDR1 is SGHVS, CDR2 FNYEAQ. The chain's CDR3 is CANSLGSRSEQYF. The CDR3 DNA sequence: TGTGCCAACAGCTTAGGGTCACGGTCCGAGCAGTACTTC.

The sample holds many counts of this clonotype. The V and J genes are TRBV7-2 and TRBJ2-5, with 9 nucleotides matching TRBD1. Looked up from germline, CDR1 is SGHTA and CDR2 is FQGNSA. Trimming took 4 bases from V and 4 from J; bases not matched to a gene: 7. CDR3 size: 15 residues. The CDR3 coding sequence is TGTGCCAGCAGCTACCGGGACAGGGAAGGAGAGACCCAGTACTTC. Protein sequence: CASSYRDREGETQYF.

In this sample, this clonotype turned up once. V and J are TRBV27 and TRBJ2-7, with D perhaps matching TRBD1 or TRBD2 (5 bases each). Trimming cost V 0 bases and J 0 bases, with 12 bases left between them. There are 16 residues in the CDR3. Per germline, CDR1 MNHEY and CDR2 SMNVEV (reference sequence). The CDR3: CASSLSGSGSSYEQYF. In DNA form, the CDR3 reads TGTGCCAGCAGTTTATCGGGGTCAGGGAGCTCCTACGAGCAGTACTTC.

The sample holds many counts of this clonotype. V usage is TRBV7-8 and J usage is TRBJ2-3; D is perhaps TRBD1 or TRBD2 (5 bases each). The CDR3 is 12 amino acids. CDR1 SGHVS and CDR2 FQNEAQ come from the germline V gene. The V and J ends lost 5 bases and 6 bases respectively, with 9 bases between them. The CDR3 nucleotides read TGTGCCAGCAGCATGGGACGGGATACGCAGTATTTT. Amino acid sequence: CASSMGRDTQYF.

This clonotype turned up a few times. The chain links TRBV6-5 to TRBJ2-4; D gene uncertain. This CDR3 has 12 amino acids. Germline V gene data show CDR1 as MNHEY and CDR2 as SVGAGI. The V end lost 8 bases, the J end lost 6 bases, and 11 bases lay between the germline ends. CDR3 in amino acids: CASGPGINIQYF. The DNA of the CDR3 is TGTGCCAGCGGTCCGGGCATAAACATTCAGTACTTC.

This clonotype was observed at least ten times. CDR3 DNA: TGTGCCAGCAGCTTAGATCGGGGCACCACGCCAGCTAACTATGGCTACACCTTC. This codes for CASSLDRGTTPANYGYTF. The chain combines TRBV7-6 with TRBJ1-2; tentatively, D is TRBD1 (5 bases). CDR1 and CDR2 (germline): SGHVS, FNYEAQ. CDR3 length: 18 residues. The V end lost 1 base, the J end lost 0 bases, and 18 bases lay between the germline ends. The variable domain in full, with the rest retrieved from reference TRBV7-6 and TRBJ1-2, is GAGVSQSPRYKVTKRGQDVALRCDPISGHVSLYWYRQALGQGPEFLTYFNYEAQQDKSGLPNDRFSAERPEGSISTLTIQRTEQRDSAMYRCASSLDRGTTPANYGYTFGSGTRLTVV.

The chain uses TRBV7-9 and TRBJ2-1, with D uncertain. Germline V gives CDR1 SEHNR, CDR2 FQNEAQ (reference sequence). V gave up 0 bases and J gave up 0 bases, with 9 bases separating them. There are 16 residues in the CDR3. Written as DNA, the CDR3 is TGTGCCAGCAGCTTAGCGAAAGCGAGCTCCTACAATGAGCAGTTCTTC. Protein sequence: CASSLAKASSYNEQFF. Together with reference TRBV7-9 and TRBJ2-1, the CDR3 gives the full variable domain: DTGVSQNPRHKITKRGQNVTFRCDPISEHNRLYWYRQTLGQGPEFLTYFQNEAQLEKSRLLSDRFSAERPKGSFSTLEIQRTEQGDSAMYLCASSLAKASSYNEQFFGPGTRLTVL.

The chain couples TRBV12-3 or TRBV12-4 to TRBJ1-2, with 9 bases lining up with TRBD1. V lost 8 bases and J lost 4; bases outside the gene matches: 14. There are 16 residues in the CDR3. The CDR3 DNA follows: TGTGCCAGCGGACATTACCGGGACAGGGAGGGCTATGGCTACACCTTC. Protein product: CASGHYRDREGYGYTF.

The table lists this clonotype with a few counts. CDR3 residues: CASSRRDSPTDTQYF. The CDR3 coding sequence is TGCGCCAGCAGCCGCCGGGACAGCCCCACAGATACGCAGTATTTT. This chain connects TRBV4-1 to TRBJ2-3; TRBD1 aligns across 7 bases. Trimming cost V 4 bases and J 2 bases; bases outside gene matches: 6. Germline-derived CDR1 and CDR2 are MGHRA and YSYEKL. The CDR3 contains 15 residues.

This sequence joins TRBV12-3 or TRBV12-4 and TRBJ2-3; the D is unclear. The CDR3 sequence is 12 residues long. Trimming removed 1 base from V and 8 bases from J, with 7 bases in between. The CDR3 DNA follows: TGTGCCAGCAGTTTAGGCGGTGTTACGCAGTATTTT. Amino acid sequence: CASSLGGVTQYF.

This clonotype occurred a few times. CDR3 sequence: CASSQDWAGHYEQYF. CDR3 in DNA: TGTGCCAGCAGCCAAGATTGGGCAGGCCATTACGAGCAGTACTTC. This sequence joins TRBV4-2 and TRBJ2-7, with unresolved D. Germline V CDR1 and CDR2: LGHNA, YNFKEQ. The CDR3 length is 15 residues. Trimming took 0 bases from V and 4 from J, leaving 13 bases between them.

This chain joins TRBV5-1 and TRBJ1-3; TRBD1 aligns across 7 bases. Trimming took 0 bases from V and 7 from J; bases not matched to a gene: 4. CDR3 length: 14 residues. Germline V gene data show CDR1 as SGHRS and CDR2 as YFSETQ. For the CDR3, the DNA is TGCGCCAGCAGCTTGGAACAGGGGATGAACACCATATATTTT. It specifies CASSLEQGMNTIYF.

The gene calls are TRBV4-1 and TRBJ1-4; TRBD1 aligns across 12 bases. Trimming took 4 bases from V and 5 from J; bases not matched to a gene: 8. This CDR3 comprises 17 residues. In germline, CDR1 is MGHRA, CDR2 YSYEKL. CDR3 sequence: CASSPRDRGRGNEKLFF. The CDR3 nucleotides are TGCGCCAGCAGCCCCCGGGACAGGGGGCGCGGGAATGAAAAACTGTTTTTT.